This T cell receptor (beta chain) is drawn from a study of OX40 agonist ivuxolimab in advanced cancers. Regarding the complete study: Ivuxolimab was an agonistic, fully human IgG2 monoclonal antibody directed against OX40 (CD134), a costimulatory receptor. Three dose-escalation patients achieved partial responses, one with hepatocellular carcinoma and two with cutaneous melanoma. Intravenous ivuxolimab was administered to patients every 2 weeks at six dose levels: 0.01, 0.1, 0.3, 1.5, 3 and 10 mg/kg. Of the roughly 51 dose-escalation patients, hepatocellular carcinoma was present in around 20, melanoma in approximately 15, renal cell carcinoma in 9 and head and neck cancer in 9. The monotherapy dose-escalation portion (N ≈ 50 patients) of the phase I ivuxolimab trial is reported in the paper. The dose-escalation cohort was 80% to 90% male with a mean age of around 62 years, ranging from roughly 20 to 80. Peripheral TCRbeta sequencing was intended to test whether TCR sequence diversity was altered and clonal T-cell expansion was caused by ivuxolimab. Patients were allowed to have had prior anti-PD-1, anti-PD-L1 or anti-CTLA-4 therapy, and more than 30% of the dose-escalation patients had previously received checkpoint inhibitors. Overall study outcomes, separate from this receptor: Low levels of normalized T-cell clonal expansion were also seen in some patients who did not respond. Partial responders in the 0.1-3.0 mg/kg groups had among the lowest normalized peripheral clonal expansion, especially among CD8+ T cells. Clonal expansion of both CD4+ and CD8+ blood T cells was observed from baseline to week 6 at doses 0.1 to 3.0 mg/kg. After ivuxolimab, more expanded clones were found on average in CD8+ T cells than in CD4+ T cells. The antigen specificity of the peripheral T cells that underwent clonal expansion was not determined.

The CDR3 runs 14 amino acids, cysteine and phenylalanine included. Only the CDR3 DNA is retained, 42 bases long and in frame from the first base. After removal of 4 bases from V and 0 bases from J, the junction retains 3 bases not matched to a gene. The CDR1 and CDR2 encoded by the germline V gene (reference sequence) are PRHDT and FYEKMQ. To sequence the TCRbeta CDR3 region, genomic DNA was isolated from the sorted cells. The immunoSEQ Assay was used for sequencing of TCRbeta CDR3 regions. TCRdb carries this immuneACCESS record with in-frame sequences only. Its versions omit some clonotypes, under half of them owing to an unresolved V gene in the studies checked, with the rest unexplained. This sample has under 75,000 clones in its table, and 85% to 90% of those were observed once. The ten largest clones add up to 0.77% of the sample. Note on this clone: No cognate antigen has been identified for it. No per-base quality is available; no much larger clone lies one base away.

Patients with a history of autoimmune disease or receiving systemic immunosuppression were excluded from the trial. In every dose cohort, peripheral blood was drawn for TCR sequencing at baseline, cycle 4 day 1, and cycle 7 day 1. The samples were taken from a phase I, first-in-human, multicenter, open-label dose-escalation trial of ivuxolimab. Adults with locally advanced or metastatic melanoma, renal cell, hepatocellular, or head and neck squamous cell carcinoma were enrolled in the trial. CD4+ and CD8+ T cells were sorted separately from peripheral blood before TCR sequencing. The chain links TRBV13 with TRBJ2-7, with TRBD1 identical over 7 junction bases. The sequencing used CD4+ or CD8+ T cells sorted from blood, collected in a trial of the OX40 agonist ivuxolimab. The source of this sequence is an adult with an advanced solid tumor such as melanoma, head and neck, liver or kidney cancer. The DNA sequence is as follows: TGTGCCAGCAGCTCCACAGGGGCCTCCTACGAGCAGTACTTC. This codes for CASSSTGASYEQYF.